Described below is a single T cell receptor beta chain sequence and its context. This entry is derived from a study of technical replicates of blood from several donors. Profiled with immunoSEQ multiplex PCR; TCRdb holds only in-frame clones, not every one. The data hold nearly 90,000 clones, with about 95% observed a single time. The sequenced material came from T cells isolated from PBMCs. The origin of this receptor is a human donor in good health.

The CDR3, as DNA: TGTGCCAGCTCACCACGGGACAGGCCCTACAATGAGCAGTTCTTC. It translates to CASSPRDRPYNEQFF. V and J are TRBV18 and TRBJ2-1, with TRBD1 identical over 8 bases. CDR3 length: 15 residues. Germline CDR1 is KGHSH and CDR2 is LQKENI. V lost 1 base, J lost 2 bases, and 1 base stayed unmatched.